Listed here are 10 T cell receptor beta chains from one sample, sequenced in a study of identical twins. TCRdb re-called the 5' RACE reads with MiXCR, one entry per CDR3 protein. The sample lists around 500,000 distinct CDR3 sequences, 11% to 15% seen once, with about 0.52% in the top ten. These data also featured in a second study, about yellow fever vaccine responses in identical twins.

The sample comprised CD4+ T cells sorted from blood. All receptors derive from a woman aged 18-35 years in good health.

Here the CDR3 DNA reads TGCAGTGCTAGCACGGGAGATAGCAATCAGCCCCAGCATTTT. This translates into CSASTGDSNQPQHF. The chain joins TRBV20-1 to TRBJ1-5; D unresolved. The V end was cut by 3 bases, the J end by 0 bases, with 9 bases between. This CDR3 region has 14 residues. Germline V gene sequence: CDR1 DFQATT, CDR2 SNEGSKA (reference sequence).

The genes are TRBV4-3 and TRBJ1-1; a possible D gene is TRBD1 (5 bases). The V end lost 2 bases, the J end lost 5 bases, and 9 bases lay between the germline ends. CDR3 length: 13 residues. In germline, CDR1 is LGHNA, CDR2 YSLEER. CDR3 coding DNA: TGCGCCAGCAGCCAACAGGGTTGGACTGAAGCTTTCTTT. Its protein product is CASSQQGWTEAFF.

This clonotype appeared a few times. This chain joins TRBV28 and TRBJ2-1; 12 bases line up with TRBD2. This CDR3 is 18 amino acids long. Germline loops: CDR1 MDHEN, CDR2 SYDVKM. Unmatched junction bases numbered 11, after V lost 1 base and J lost 7 bases. CDR3 bases: TGTGCCAGCAGTTTATACGAACTAGCGGGAGGATTAAGGAATGAGCAGTTCTTC. Its translation: CASSLYELAGGLRNEQFF.

This clonotype was counted a few times. The genes are TRBV7-2 and TRBJ2-7; 8 bases are a match to TRBD1. The CDR3 extends over 15 amino acids. After removal of 5 bases from V and 0 bases from J, the junction contained 6 bases not matched to a gene. Germline CDR1 reads SGHTA; CDR2 reads FQGNSA. The CDR3 loop is CASSPRGTGSYEQYF. Here the CDR3 DNA reads TGTGCCAGCAGCCCCCGAGGGACAGGCTCCTACGAGCAGTACTTC.

The rearrangement links TRBV6-1 to TRBJ1-5; a possible D gene is TRBD1 (5 bases). The CDR3 has 18 amino acids. Germline V CDR1 and CDR2: MNHNS, SASEGT. Trimming removed 6 bases at V and 0 bases at J, with 21 bases between. The CDR3 reads CASRTRGGDLDSNQPQHF. In nucleotides, the CDR3 is TGTGCCAGCAGAACCCGTGGGGGGGATCTAGATAGCAATCAGCCCCAGCATTTT.

This clonotype was found a few times. The genes are TRBV7-2 and TRBJ1-5; D call uncertain. Germline loops: CDR1 SGHTA, CDR2 FQGNSA. The CDR3 is 16 residues long. The V and J ends lost 0 bases and 4 bases respectively, with 13 bases between them. Written as DNA, the CDR3 is TGTGCCAGCAGCTTAGCGCGGGGATTGCTTAATCAGCCCCAGCATTTT. It yields the protein CASSLARGLLNQPQHF.

This clonotype was counted many times. This chain uses TRBV29-1 with TRBJ2-7; D is unresolved. The germline V gene encodes CDR1 SQVTM and CDR2 ANQGSEA. The CDR3 length is 11 residues. The ends were cut back, 4 bases at V and 5 bases at J, with 9 bases in the middle. The CDR3 spells CSVVPPHEQYF. CDR3 DNA: TGCAGCGTTGTTCCACCGCACGAGCAGTACTTC.

This clonotype occurred many times. V is TRBV25-1 and J is TRBJ2-1; 9 positions match TRBD2. Germline CDR1 is MGHDK and CDR2 is SYGVNS. The CDR3 is 15 amino acids. Trimming cost V 5 bases and J 0 bases; bases outside gene matches: 2. The CDR3 DNA reads as TGTGCCAGCAGTCGTAGCGGGAGCTCCTACAATGAGCAGTTCTTC. Amino acids: CASSRSGSSYNEQFF.

This clonotype has more than one count but fewer than ten. The V call is TRBV6-1, the J call TRBJ2-7, with TRBD2 matching 8 bases. CDR1 and CDR2 (germline): MNHNS, SASEGT. The CDR3 sequence is 14 residues long. V shed 6 bases and J 5 bases; nucleotides not matched to a gene: 9. DNA of the CDR3: TGTGCCAGCAGCGGGGGGGGACCCAGCGACGAGCAGTACTTC. This sequence encodes CASSGGGPSDEQYF.

This sequence joins TRBV7-2 and TRBJ2-1; D not resolved. CDR3 size: 14 residues. V was trimmed by 1 base and J by 7 bases, leaving 11 bases between them. Germline-derived CDR1 and CDR2 are SGHTA and FQGNSA. The CDR3 sequence: CASSLEDWGNEQFF. CDR3 coding DNA: TGTGCCAGCAGCTTAGAGGATTGGGGAAATGAGCAGTTCTTC.